The table lists the clone carrying this T cell receptor (beta chain) with a few counts. Germline assignment: CDR1 SEHNR and CDR2 FQNEAQ (reference sequence). The ends were cut back, 4 bases at V and 6 bases at J, with 12 bases in the middle. The CDR3 has 14 residues. The data stem from a study of T cells in Graves' hyperthyroidism and ophthalmopathy. Patients were excluded because of uncontrolled infection, other autoimmune disease, pregnancy or lactation. From RNA transcripts, TCR beta CDR3 regions were amplified. Researchers ran a first-round RT-PCR on the TCR CDR3 using the HTBI primer set. TCRdb reanalysed the multiplex PCR reads using MiXCR and keeps one entry per CDR3 protein. The sample comprises 370,000 or so distinct CDR3 sequences, less than 20% of which are singletons, and 25% to 30% rests with the top ten.

The rearrangement uses TRBV7-9 and TRBJ2-2; D gene ambiguous. This TCR derives from a woman between 18 and 29 years old with Graves' hyperthyroidism that later progressed to Graves' ophthalmopathy. The sequencing sample was made of blood. CDR3 protein: CASSSHLVSGELFF. Here the CDR3 DNA reads TGTGCCAGCAGCTCTCATTTGGTCTCCGGGGAGCTGTTTTTT.